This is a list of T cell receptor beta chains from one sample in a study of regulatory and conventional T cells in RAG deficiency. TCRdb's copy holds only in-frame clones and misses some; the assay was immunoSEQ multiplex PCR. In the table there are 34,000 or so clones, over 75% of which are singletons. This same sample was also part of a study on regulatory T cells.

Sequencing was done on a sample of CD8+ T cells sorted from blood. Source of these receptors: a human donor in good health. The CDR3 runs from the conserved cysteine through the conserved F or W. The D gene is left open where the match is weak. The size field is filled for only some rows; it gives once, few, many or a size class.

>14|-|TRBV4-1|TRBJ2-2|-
TGCGCCAGCAGGGACTTTCGGTCGACCGGGGAGCTGTTTTTT
CASRDFRSTGELFF
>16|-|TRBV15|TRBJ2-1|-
TGTGCCACCAGCAGAGATCGTCAGGGGGGGGACAATGAGCAGTTCTTC
CATSRDRQGGDNEQFF
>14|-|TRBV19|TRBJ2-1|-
TGTGCCAGCAACACTGGGGCAAGCTACAATGAGCAGTTCTTC
CASNTGASYNEQFF
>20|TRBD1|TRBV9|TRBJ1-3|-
TGTGCCAGCAGCGTAGGGCTATTCAGTGACAGGGGGGGATCTGGAAACACCATATATTTT
CASSVGLFSDRGGSGNTIYF
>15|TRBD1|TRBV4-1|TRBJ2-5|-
TGCGCCAGCAGCCAAGACCTTGACAGGGAGGAGACCCAGTACTTC
CASSQDLDREETQYF
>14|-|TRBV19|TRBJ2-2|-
TGTGCCAGTAACCCGGCCGCGAACACCGGGGAGCTGTTTTTT
CASNPAANTGELFF
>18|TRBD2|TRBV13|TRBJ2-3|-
TGTGCCAGCAGCTTAAGGGCGAGCGGGCGGGGGGGCACAGATACGCAGTATTTT
CASSLRASGRGGTDTQYF
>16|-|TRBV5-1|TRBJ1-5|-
TGCGCCAGCAGCTTGGAACCGGGTTGGGGCAATCAGCCCCAGCATTTT
CASSLEPGWGNQPQHF
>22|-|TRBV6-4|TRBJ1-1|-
TGTGCCAGCAGTGACTCGATGCTGGGACAAGGGAGAACACTGAAGCTTTCGACTGAAGCTTTCTTT
CASSDSMLGQGRTLKLSTEAFF
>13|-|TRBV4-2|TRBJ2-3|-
TGTGCCAGCAGCCAAGATTTGGCCGGTACGCAGTATTTT
CASSQDLAGTQYF
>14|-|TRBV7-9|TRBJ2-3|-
TGTGCCAGCAGCGAAAGTGTTGGGACAGATACGCAGTATTTT
CASSESVGTDTQYF
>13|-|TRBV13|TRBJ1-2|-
TGTGCCAGCAGGCAAAGGGGAGTTGATGGCTACACCTTC
CASRQRGVDGYTF
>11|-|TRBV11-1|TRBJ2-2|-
TGTGCCAGCAGCTTGCCCGGGGAGCTGTTTTTT
CASSLPGELFF
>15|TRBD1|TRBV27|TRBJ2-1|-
TGTGCCAGCAGTTTATCGAAGGGACAGGGCAATGAGCAGTTCTTC
CASSLSKGQGNEQFF
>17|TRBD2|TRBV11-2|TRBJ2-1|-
TGTGCCAGCAGCCCACAACCGGGACTAGCGGGAGGGGGTGAGCAGTTCTTC
CASSPQPGLAGGGEQFF
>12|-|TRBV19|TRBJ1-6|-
TGTGCCAGTAGTATGAATAATTCACCCCTCCACTTT
CASSMNNSPLHF
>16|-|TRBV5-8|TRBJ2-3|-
TGTGCCAGCAGCGCAAAGACCGCTACATACACAGATACGCAGTATTTT
CASSAKTATYTDTQYF
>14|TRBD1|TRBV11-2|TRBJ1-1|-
TGTGCCAGCAGCTTAGGGGGGACAGGGACTGAAGCTTTCTTT
CASSLGGTGTEAFF
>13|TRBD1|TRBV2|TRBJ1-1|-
TGTGCCAGCTCGGGACAGGGTAATGCTGAAGCTTTCTTT
CASSGQGNAEAFF
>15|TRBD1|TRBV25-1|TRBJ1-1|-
TGTGCCAGCAGTGATTACGGACAGGGGAACACTGAAGCTTTCTTT
CASSDYGQGNTEAFF
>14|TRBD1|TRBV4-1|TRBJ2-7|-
TGCGCCAGCAGCTACCGGGACAGGGCTTACGAGCAGTACTTC
CASSYRDRAYEQYF
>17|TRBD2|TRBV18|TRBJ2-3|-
TGTGCCAGCTCACACCAATCGGGAGGACCACGCACAGATACGCAGTATTTT
CASSHQSGGPRTDTQYF
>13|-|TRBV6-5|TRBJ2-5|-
TGTGCCAGCAGTTACTTTGGCCAAGAGACCCAGTACTTC
CASSYFGQETQYF
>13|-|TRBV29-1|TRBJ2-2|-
TGCAGCGTTGGTCCGCTAGAGACCGGGGAGCTGTTTTTT
CSVGPLETGELFF
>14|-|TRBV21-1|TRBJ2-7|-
TGTGCCAGCAGCGAACCGCGACAAGCCTACGAGCAGTACTTC
CASSEPRQAYEQYF
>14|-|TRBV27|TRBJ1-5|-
TGTGCCAGCAGTAACCTGGATAGCAATCAGCCCCAGCATTTT
CASSNLDSNQPQHF
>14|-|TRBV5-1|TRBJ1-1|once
TGCGCCAGCAGCAACAGCATATTACAGATAGAAGCTTTCTTT
CASSNSILQIEAFF
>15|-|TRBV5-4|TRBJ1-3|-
TGTGCCAGCAGCTTGGATGCAGGGATTGGAAACACCATATATTTT
CASSLDAGIGNTIYF
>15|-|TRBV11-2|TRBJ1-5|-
TGTGCCAGCAGCGCCTCACAGGACCGCAATCAGCCCCAGCATTTT
CASSASQDRNQPQHF
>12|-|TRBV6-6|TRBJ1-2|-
TGTGCCAGCGGAGAGTCCCGGGGGGGCTACACCTTC
CASGESRGGYTF
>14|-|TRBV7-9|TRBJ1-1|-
TGTGCCAGCAGCTTCGAACAAGTGAACACTGAAGCTTTCTTT
CASSFEQVNTEAFF
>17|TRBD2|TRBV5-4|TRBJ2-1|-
TGTGCCAGCAGCGATTGGGGTACGGGAGGCCCCTACAATGAGCAGTTCTTC
CASSDWGTGGPYNEQFF
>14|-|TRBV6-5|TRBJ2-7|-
TGTGCCAGCAGCCGCGGGGAGGGGGTCGGCGAGCAGTACTTC
CASSRGEGVGEQYF
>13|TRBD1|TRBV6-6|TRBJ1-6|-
TGTGCCAGCAGACTCCGACAGGGCTTACCCCTCCACTTT
CASRLRQGLPLHF
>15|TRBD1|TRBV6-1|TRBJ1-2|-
TGTGCCAGCAGCAAGGACAGGGGAGGGGACTATGGCTACACCTTC
CASSKDRGGDYGYTF
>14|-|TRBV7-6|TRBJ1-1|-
TGTGCCAGCAGCTTATCACCGGGAAACACTGAAGCTTTCTTT
CASSLSPGNTEAFF
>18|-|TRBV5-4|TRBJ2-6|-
TGTGCCAGCAGCCCCCGGGACTCTTCCAACTCTGGGGCCAACGTCCTGACTTTC
CASSPRDSSNSGANVLTF
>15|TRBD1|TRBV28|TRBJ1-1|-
TGTGCCAGCAGAACCGACAGGGGAGGGATTACTGAAGCTTTCTTT
CASRTDRGGITEAFF
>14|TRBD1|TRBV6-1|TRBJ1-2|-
TGTGCCAGCAGAGTCGGGGACAGGGACTATGGCTACACCTTC
CASRVGDRDYGYTF
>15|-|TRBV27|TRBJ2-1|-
TGTGCCAGCAGCGACCTGATTAGCTCCTACAATGAGCAGTTCTTC
CASSDLISSYNEQFF
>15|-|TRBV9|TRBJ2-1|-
TGTGCCAGCAGCGTAGACTGGGGGCTGAGCAATGAGCAGTTCTTC
CASSVDWGLSNEQFF
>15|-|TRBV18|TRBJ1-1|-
TGTGCCAGCCTTTCACTTAAGTCTATGAACACTGAAGCTTTCTTT
CASLSLKSMNTEAFF
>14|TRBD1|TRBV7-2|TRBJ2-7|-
TGTGCCAGCAGCCTTCGGGACAGGGGCAGCGAGCAGTACTTC
CASSLRDRGSEQYF
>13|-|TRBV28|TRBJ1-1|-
TGTGCCAGCAGTTCCCCAATACAAAACGCGGCTTTCTTT
CASSSPIQNAAFF
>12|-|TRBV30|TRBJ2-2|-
TGTGCCTGGAGACTTGGCGCCGGGGAGCTGTTTTTT
CAWRLGAGELFF
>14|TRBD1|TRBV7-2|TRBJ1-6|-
TGTGCCAGCGGTCCCGGGACAGGGAGTTCACCCCTCCACTTT
CASGPGTGSSPLHF
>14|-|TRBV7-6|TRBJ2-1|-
TGTGCCAGCAGCTTAGGTGCAGGGGCCAATGAGCAGTTCTTC
CASSLGAGANEQFF
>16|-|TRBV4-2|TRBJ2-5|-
TGTGCCAGCAGCCAAGGGGACGGTGGGGGCCAAGAGACCCAGTACTTC
CASSQGDGGGQETQYF
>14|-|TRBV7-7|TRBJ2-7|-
TGTGCTAGCAGCTTAGGGGAAAGCAGCTACGAGCAGTACTTC
CASSLGESSYEQYF
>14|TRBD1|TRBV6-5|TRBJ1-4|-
TGTGCCAGCAGGTTACAGGGGGAAGGTGAAAAACTGTTTTTT
CASRLQGEGEKLFF